The entry below gives a single TCR beta chain sequence along with its context. Its antigen remains unidentified. Germline CDR1 SGHRS, CDR2 YFSETQ. This CDR3 spans 16 amino acids. V lost 4 bases to trimming and J lost 4 bases, with 20 bases between them. This specimen comes from a study of CD8 T cells in ankylosing spondylitis. General observations from the study: CD8+ cells made up the disease-linked clones, which were relatively rare in peripheral blood. Among TCR beta sequences, a motif of eight highly homologous variants appeared characteristic of ankylosing spondylitis blood.

TCRdb independently ran MiXCR on the 5' RACE reads; one entry per CDR3 protein. The sample consists of more than 650,000 distinct CDR3 sequences, 12% of them appearing once. The chain joins TRBV5-1 to TRBJ1-2; the D gene is possibly TRBD1 (6 bases). The specimen was blood, either unsorted or a sorted T cell fraction (not recorded which). The receptor was isolated from a male donor with ankylosing spondylitis. Written as DNA, the CDR3 is TGCGCCAGCAGCATAGGACAGACCACGAGGGCCTATGGCTACACCTTC. Amino acids: CASSIGQTTRAYGYTF.